These 12 T cell receptor beta chains originate from one sample sequenced in a study of PD-1 blockade in classical Hodgkin lymphoma. Every patient had relapsed following autologous stem cell transplantation, and cohorts differed in brentuximab vedotin exposure. Clones were read by immunoSEQ multiplex PCR, and TCRdb kept only the in-frame ones, dropping some. The sample lists more than 35,000 clones, about 90% occurring once. The source material was peripheral blood mononuclear cells (PBMCs), sampled before the second cycle of nivolumab. The receptor source for this set is a human donor with classical Hodgkin lymphoma.

This chain uses TRBV25-1 with TRBJ2-7; maybe TRBD2 (6 bases). V lost 6 bases to trimming and J lost 2 bases, with 17 bases between them. The CDR3 has 15 amino acids. CDR1 and CDR2 from the germline V gene are MGHDK and SYGVNS. This CDR3 is CASSSLRAGAYEQYF. CDR3 nucleotides: TGTGCCAGCAGCTCCCTTAGAGCGGGCGCCTACGAGCAGTACTTC.

The chain recombines TRBV28 with TRBJ1-5, with D unresolved. Germline CDR1 reads MDHEN; CDR2 reads SYDVKM. The V end lost 8 bases, the J end lost 4 bases, and 9 bases lay between the germline ends. The CDR3 consists of 12 residues. The CDR3: CASQTANQPQHF. The CDR3 nucleotides are TGTGCCAGCCAGACTGCGAATCAGCCCCAGCATTTT.

The table lists this clone with a count of one. V is TRBV30 and J is TRBJ1-2; the D is unclear. The V end was cut by 4 bases, the J end by 4 bases, with 10 bases between. This CDR3 comprises 12 residues. Looked up from germline, CDR1 is GTSNPN and CDR2 is SVGIG (reference sequence). CDR3 amino acids: CAWTEVAYGYTF. The DNA of the CDR3 is TGTGCCTGGACGGAAGTGGCCTATGGCTACACCTTC.

The CDR3 loop is CASSDPGRATYNEQFF. The CDR3 DNA follows: TGTGCATCATCGGACCCAGGGAGGGCAACCTACAATGAGCAGTTCTTC. This rearrangement joins TRBV10-3 to TRBJ2-1; TRBD2 agrees at 7 bases. The CDR3 contains 16 residues. Germline V gene data show CDR1 as ENHRY and CDR2 as SYGVKD.

The chain joins TRBV7-3 to TRBJ2-1; TRBD2 is a possible D gene (6 bases). V was cut by 6 bases and J by 9 bases, with 12 bases left in between. In germline, CDR1 is SGHTA, CDR2 FQGTGA. The CDR3 is 12 amino acids. Here the CDR3 DNA reads TGTGCCAGCAGAAGACCGGAGGGTGAGCAGTTCTTC. As protein: CASRRPEGEQFF.

The V gene is TRBV5-1, the J gene TRBJ1-1; 10 bases are a match to TRBD1. CDR3 length: 15 amino acids. In germline, CDR1 is SGHRS, CDR2 YFSETQ. V was pared by 4 bases and J by 5 bases, with 8 bases of the junction left unmatched. The CDR3 DNA sequence: TGCGCCAGCAGCGGGGGACAGGGGAGGGTTACTGAAGCTTTCTTT. This translates into CASSGGQGRVTEAFF. The complete variable domain, with remaining parts taken from reference TRBV5-1 and TRBJ1-1, reads KAGVTQTPRYLIKTRGQQVTLSCSPISGHRSVSWYQQTPGQGLQFLFEYFSETQRNKGNFPGRFSGRQFSNSRSEMNVSTLELGDSALYLCASSGGQGRVTEAFFGQGTRLTVV.

This clone is a singleton in its sample. This sequence joins TRBV5-5 and TRBJ1-3; D gene unclear. With 3 bases removed from V and 0 bases from J, the gap between germline ends came to 13 bases. This CDR3 region has 16 residues. In germline, CDR1 is SGHKS, CDR2 YYEKEE (reference sequence). The CDR3 nucleotides read TGTGCCAGCAGCTCGTGGCGGTCCGGCTCTGGAAACACCATATATTTT. Translation: CASSSWRSGSGNTIYF.

The chain combines TRBV15 with TRBJ2-6, with D perhaps TRBD1 (6 bases). The germline V gene encodes CDR1 LNHNV and CDR2 YYDKDF (reference sequence). This CDR3 has 17 residues. With 7 bases removed from V and 0 bases from J, the gap between germline ends came to 16 bases. The CDR3 sequence is CATKTGTTNSGANVLTF. CDR3 in DNA: TGTGCCACCAAAACCGGGACAACAAACTCTGGGGCCAACGTCCTGACTTTC. Drawing the rest from reference TRBV15 and TRBJ2-6, the complete variable domain is DAMVIQNPRYQVTQFGKPVTLSCSQTLNHNVMYWYQQKSSQAPKLLFHYYDKDFNNEADTPDNFQSRRPNTSFCFLDIRSPGLGDTAMYLCATKTGTTNSGANVLTFGAGSRLTVL.

The V call is TRBV20-1, the J call TRBJ2-3; D may be TRBD2 (6 bases). Trimming stripped 7 bases from V and 6 bases from J, with 11 bases between. This CDR3 spans 11 amino acids. Germline V gene lookup returns CDR1 DFQATT and CDR2 SNEGSKA (reference sequence). The CDR3 coding sequence is TGCAGTGTCCGTGGGGGGGATACGCAGTATTTT. Protein: CSVRGGDTQYF.

This chain connects TRBV7-2 to TRBJ2-7; no firm D call. The CDR3 consists of 15 residues. Trimming removed 6 bases from V and 4 bases from J, with 19 bases in between. Looked up from germline, CDR1 is SGHTA and CDR2 is FQGNSA. The CDR3 spells CASRQLGLPWYEQYF. CDR3 DNA: TGTGCCAGCAGACAACTGGGCCTCCCTTGGTACGAGCAGTACTTC.

This clone is a singleton in its sample. The chain couples TRBV7-9 to TRBJ2-2; the D is unclear. V lost 1 base, J lost 5 bases, and 14 bases lay in between. The germline CDR1 and CDR2 sequences are SEHNR and FQNEAQ (reference sequence). The CDR3 contains 16 residues. DNA for the CDR3: TGTGCCAGCAGCTTAGGTCGGGCTGGAAAAACCGGGGAGCTGTTTTTT. This codes for CASSLGRAGKTGELFF.

The rearrangement uses TRBV6-5 and TRBJ1-2; 9 nucleotides line up with TRBD1. CDR3 length: 15 amino acids. The V gene's germline CDR1 is MNHEY and CDR2 SVGAGI. V lost 5 bases to trimming and J lost 9 bases; unmatched junction nucleotides: 13. The CDR3 nucleotides read TGTGCCAGCAGTACAAAGACAGGGGGGACTCATAGCTACACCTTC. Encoded protein: CASSTKTGGTHSYTF.